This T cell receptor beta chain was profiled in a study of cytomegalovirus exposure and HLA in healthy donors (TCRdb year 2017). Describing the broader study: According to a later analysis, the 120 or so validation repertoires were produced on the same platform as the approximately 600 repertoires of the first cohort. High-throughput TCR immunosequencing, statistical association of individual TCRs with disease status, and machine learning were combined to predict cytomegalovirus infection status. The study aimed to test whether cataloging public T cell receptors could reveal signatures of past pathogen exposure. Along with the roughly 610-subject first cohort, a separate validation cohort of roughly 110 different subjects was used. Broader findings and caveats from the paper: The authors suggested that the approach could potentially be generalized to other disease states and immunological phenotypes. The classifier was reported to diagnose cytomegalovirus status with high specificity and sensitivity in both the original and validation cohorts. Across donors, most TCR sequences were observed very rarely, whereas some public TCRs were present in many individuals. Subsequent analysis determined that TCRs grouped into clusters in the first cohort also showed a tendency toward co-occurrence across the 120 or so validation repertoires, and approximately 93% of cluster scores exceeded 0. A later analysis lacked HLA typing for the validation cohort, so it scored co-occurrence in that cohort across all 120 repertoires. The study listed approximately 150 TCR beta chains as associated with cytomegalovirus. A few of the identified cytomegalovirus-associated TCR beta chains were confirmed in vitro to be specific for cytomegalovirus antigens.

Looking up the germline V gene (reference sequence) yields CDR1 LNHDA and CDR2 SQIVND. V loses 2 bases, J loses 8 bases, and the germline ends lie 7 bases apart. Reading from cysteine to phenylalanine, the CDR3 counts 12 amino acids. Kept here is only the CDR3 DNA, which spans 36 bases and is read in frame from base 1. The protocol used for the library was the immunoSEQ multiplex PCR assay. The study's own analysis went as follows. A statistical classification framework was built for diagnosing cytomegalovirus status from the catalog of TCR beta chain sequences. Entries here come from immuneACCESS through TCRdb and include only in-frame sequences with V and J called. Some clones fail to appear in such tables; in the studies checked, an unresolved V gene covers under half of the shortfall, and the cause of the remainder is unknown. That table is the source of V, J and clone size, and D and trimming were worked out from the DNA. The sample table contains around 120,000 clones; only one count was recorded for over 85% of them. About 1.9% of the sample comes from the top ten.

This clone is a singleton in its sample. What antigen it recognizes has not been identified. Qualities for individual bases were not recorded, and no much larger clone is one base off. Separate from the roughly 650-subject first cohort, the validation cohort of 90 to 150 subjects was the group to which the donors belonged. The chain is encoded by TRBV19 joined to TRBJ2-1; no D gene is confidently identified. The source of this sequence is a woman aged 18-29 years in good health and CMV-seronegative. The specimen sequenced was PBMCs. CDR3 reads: CASSIPRYEQFF. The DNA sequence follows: TGTGCCAGTAGTATACCTCGGTATGAGCAGTTCTTC.